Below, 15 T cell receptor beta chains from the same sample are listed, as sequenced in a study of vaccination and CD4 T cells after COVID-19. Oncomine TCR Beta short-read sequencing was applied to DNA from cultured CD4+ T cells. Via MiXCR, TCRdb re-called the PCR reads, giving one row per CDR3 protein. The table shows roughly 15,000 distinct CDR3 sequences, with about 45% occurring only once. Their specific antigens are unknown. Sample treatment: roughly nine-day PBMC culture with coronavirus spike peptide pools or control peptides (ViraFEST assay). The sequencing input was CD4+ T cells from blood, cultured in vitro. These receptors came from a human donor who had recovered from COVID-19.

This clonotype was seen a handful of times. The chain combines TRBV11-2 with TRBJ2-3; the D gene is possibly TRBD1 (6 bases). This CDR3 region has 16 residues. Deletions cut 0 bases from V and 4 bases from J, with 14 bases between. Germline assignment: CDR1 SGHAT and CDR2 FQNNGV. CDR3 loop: CASSLESFGGADTQYF. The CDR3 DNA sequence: TGTGCCAGCAGCTTAGAGTCCTTTGGGGGCGCAGATACGCAGTATTTT.

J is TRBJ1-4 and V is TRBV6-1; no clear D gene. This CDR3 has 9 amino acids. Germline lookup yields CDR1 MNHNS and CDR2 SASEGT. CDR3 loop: CAWGEKLFF. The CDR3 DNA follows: TGTGCGTGGGGTGAAAAACTGTTTTTT.

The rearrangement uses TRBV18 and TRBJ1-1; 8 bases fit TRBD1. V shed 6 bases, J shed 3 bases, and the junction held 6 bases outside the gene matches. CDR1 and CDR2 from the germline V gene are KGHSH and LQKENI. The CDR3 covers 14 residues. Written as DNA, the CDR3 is TGTGCCAGCTCGGCGGGGACAGGCGACACTGAAGCTTTCTTT. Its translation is CASSAGTGDTEAFF. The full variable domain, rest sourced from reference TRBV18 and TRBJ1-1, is NAGVMQNPRHLVRRRGQEARLRCSPMKGHSHVYWYRQLPEEGLKFMVYLQKENIIDESGMPKERFSAEFPKEGPSILRIQQVVRGDSAAYFCASSAGTGDTEAFFGQGTRLTVV.

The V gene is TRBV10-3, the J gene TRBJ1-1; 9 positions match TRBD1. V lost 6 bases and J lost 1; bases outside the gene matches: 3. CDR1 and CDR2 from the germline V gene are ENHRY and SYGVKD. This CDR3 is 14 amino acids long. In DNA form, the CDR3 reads TGTGCCATCAGGGTACAGGGGGCGAACACTGAAGCTTTCTTT. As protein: CAIRVQGANTEAFF.

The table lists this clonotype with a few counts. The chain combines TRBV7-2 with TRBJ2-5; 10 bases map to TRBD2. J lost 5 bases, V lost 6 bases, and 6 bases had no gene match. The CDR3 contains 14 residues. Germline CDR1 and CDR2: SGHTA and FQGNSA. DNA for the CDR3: TGTGCCAGCAGAAATCAAGCGGGGGGGGAGACCCAGTACTTC. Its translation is CASRNQAGGETQYF.

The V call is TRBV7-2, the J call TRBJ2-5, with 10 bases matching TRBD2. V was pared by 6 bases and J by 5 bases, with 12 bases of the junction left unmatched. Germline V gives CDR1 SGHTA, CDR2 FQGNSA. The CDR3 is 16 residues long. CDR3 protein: CASSPRSGGARETQYF. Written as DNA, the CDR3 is TGTGCCAGCAGTCCCCGCAGCGGGGGGGCTAGGGAGACCCAGTACTTC.

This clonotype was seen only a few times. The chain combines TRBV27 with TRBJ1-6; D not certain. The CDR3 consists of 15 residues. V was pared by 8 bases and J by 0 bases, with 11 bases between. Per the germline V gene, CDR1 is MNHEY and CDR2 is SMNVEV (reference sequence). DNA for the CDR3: TGTGCCAGCGGGAGCCTTAGCTCCTATAATTCACCCCTCCACTTT. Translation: CASGSLSSYNSPLHF.

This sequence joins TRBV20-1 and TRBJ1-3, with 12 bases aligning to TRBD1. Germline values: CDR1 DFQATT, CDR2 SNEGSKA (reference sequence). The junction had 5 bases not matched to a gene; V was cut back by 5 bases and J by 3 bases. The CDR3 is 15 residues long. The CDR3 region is CSADGTGGIGNTIYF. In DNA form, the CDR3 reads TGCAGTGCTGACGGGACAGGGGGCATTGGAAACACCATATATTTT.

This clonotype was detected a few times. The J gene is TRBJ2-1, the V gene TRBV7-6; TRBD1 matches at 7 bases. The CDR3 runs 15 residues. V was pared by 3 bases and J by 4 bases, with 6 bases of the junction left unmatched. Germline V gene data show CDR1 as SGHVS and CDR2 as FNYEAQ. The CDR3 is CASSFGPGQYNEQFF. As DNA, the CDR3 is TGTGCCAGCAGCTTCGGACCGGGACAGTACAATGAGCAGTTCTTC.

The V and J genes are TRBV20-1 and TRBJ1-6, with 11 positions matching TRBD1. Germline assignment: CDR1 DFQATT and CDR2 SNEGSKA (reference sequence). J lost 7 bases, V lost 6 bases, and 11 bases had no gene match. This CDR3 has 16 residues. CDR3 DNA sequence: TGCAGTGCCAAAAGAACCGGGACAGGGGGAAATTCACCCCTCCACTTT. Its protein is CSAKRTGTGGNSPLHF.

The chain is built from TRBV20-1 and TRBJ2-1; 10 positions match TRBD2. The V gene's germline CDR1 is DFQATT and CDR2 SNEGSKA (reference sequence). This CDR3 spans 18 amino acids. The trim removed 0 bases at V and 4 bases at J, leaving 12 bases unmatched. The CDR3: CSARDQASGSKGYNEQFF. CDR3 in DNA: TGCAGTGCTAGAGATCAGGCTAGCGGGAGCAAAGGGTACAATGAGCAGTTCTTC.

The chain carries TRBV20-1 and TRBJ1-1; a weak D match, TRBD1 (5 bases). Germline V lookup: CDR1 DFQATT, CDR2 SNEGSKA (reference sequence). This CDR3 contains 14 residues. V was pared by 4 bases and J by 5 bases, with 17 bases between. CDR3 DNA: TGCAGTGCTAACCTCGGGGCATTAGGAACTGAAGCTTTCTTT. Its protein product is CSANLGALGTEAFF.

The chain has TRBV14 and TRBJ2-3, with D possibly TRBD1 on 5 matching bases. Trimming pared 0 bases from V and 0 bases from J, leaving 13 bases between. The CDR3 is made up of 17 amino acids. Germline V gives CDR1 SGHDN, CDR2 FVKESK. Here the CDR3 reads CASSQDLVGPSTDTQYF. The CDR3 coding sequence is TGTGCCAGCAGCCAAGATCTGGTGGGGCCCAGCACAGATACGCAGTATTTT.

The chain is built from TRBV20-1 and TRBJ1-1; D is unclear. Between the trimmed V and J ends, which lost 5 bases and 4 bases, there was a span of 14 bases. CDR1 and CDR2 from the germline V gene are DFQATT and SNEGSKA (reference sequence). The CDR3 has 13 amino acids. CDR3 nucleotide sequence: TGCAGTGCTGCCCTAGGGAGGAGCACTGAAGCTTTCTTT. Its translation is CSAALGRSTEAFF.

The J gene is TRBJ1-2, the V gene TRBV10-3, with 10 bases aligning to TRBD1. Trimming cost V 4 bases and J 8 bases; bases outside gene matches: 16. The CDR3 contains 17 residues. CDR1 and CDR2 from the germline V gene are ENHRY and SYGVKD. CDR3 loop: CAISGLVSSGTGEGYTF. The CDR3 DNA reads TGTGCCATCAGTGGCCTCGTGAGTTCCGGGACAGGGGAAGGCTACACCTTC.